Shown below are 11 T cell receptor beta chains from a single sample sequenced in a study of T cells in Graves' hyperthyroidism and ophthalmopathy (dated by TCRdb to between 2018 and 2020). Preparation of the library involved multiplex PCR. Sequencing instrument: Illumina HiSeq 2000. The TCR beta CDR3 regions were amplified from RNA transcripts. For the first round of RT-PCR on the TCR CDR3, the HTBI primer set was used together with the Qiagen OneStep RT-PCR kit. TCRdb applied fastp at Q25 and MiXCR to the public reads, then kept only in-frame beta chains. Every distinct CDR3 protein forms one entry, paired with its most common genes and DNA. The sample table records approximately 210,000 distinct CDR3 sequences; about 15% of these occur just once. The ten largest make up approximately 50% of the sample. Source material: blood. The origin of the receptors is a middle-aged man with Graves' hyperthyroidism.

The chain employs TRBV4-3 and TRBJ2-1; TRBD2 matches 8 bases. CDR1 and CDR2 from the germline V gene are LGHNA and YSLEER. The CDR3 runs to 17 residues. Germline trimming cut 4 bases from V and 3 bases from J; bases unmatched to any gene: 11. The CDR3 region is CASSPGRAGGLYNEQFF. As DNA, the CDR3 is TGCGCCAGCAGCCCTGGGAGGGCGGGAGGTCTCTACAATGAGCAGTTCTTC.

This clonotype was detected a few times. The chain couples TRBV6-4 to TRBJ2-5; 7 bases agree with TRBD2. Per the germline V gene, CDR1 is MRHNA and CDR2 is SNTAGT. V dropped 10 bases and J dropped 0; count of bases not matched to a gene: 8. This CDR3 region has 14 residues. The CDR3 region is CATPGRGYQETQYF. Written as DNA, the CDR3 is TGTGCCACGCCAGGGCGGGGGTACCAAGAGACCCAGTACTTC.

This clonotype showed up just a few times. V gene TRBV4-1 combines with J gene TRBJ2-1; D possibly uses TRBD1 or TRBD2 (5 bases each). CDR3 length: 16 amino acids. Trimming pared 5 bases from V and 5 bases from J, leaving 19 bases between. Germline CDR1 reads MGHRA; CDR2 reads YSYEKL. CDR3 loop: CASSVLIQGRNNEQFF. CDR3 sequence (DNA): TGCGCCAGCAGCGTTTTAATCCAGGGACGGAACAATGAGCAGTTCTTC.

The rearrangement joins TRBV28 to TRBJ2-7; a possible D gene is TRBD2 (6 bases). The V gene's germline CDR1 is MDHEN and CDR2 SYDVKM. Trimming pared 0 bases from V and 5 bases from J, leaving 14 bases between. The CDR3 spans 15 residues. CDR3 coding DNA: TGTGCCAGCAGTTTATGGGGGGGATCTTCTAACGAGCAGTACTTC. Translation: CASSLWGGSSNEQYF.

This clonotype was detected many times. The chain's CDR3 is CASRSAGRVGQPQHF. As DNA, the CDR3 is TGTGCCAGCAGATCCGCGGGCAGGGTGGGTCAGCCCCAGCATTTT. The rearrangement links TRBV28 to TRBJ1-5; possible D gene TRBD1, 5 bases. Germline-derived CDR1 and CDR2 are MDHEN and SYDVKM. V lost 6 bases to trimming and J lost 6 bases, with 18 bases between them. This CDR3 has 15 amino acids.

This clonotype was found many times. The V and J genes are TRBV5-1 and TRBJ2-7; 7 bases line up with TRBD1. The CDR3 sequence is 15 residues long. V lost 4 bases, J lost 0 bases, and 7 bases stayed unmatched. CDR1 is SGHRS, CDR2 YFSETQ, per germline. The CDR3 protein is CASSDGTASSYEQYF. In DNA form, the CDR3 reads TGCGCCAGCAGCGACGGGACAGCGAGCTCCTACGAGCAGTACTTC.

Ten or more counts support this clonotype. V and J are TRBV5-1 and TRBJ2-7, with TRBD1 matching over 7 bases. Trimming took 7 bases from V and 0 from J; bases not matched to a gene: 10. This CDR3 contains 15 residues. Germline loops: CDR1 SGHRS, CDR2 YFSETQ. In DNA, the CDR3 is TGCGCCAGCGGGTTGGGGACAGCGTTCTCCTACGAGCAGTACTTC. This gives the protein CASGLGTAFSYEQYF.

This clonotype showed up many times. This chain links TRBV20-1 with TRBJ2-5; tentatively, D is TRBD2 (5 bases). The CDR3 sequence is 14 residues long. Trimming removed 6 bases from V and 0 bases from J, with 14 bases in between. CDR1 and CDR2 (germline): DFQATT, SNEGSKA (reference sequence). The CDR3 loop reads CSAPRTGYQETQYF. In DNA, the CDR3 is TGCAGTGCCCCCCGGACTGGGTACCAAGAGACCCAGTACTTC.

This clonotype was counted ten times or more. This chain joins TRBV6-5 and TRBJ2-2; D uncertain. CDR3 length equals 13 residues. CDR1 and CDR2 from the germline V gene are MNHEY and SVGAGI. Trimming cost V 0 bases and J 5 bases, with 4 bases left between them. The CDR3 DNA reads TGTGCCAGCAGTTACTCGCGGACCGGGGAGCTGTTTTTT. Translated: CASSYSRTGELFF.

This clonotype has a count of ten or more. The DNA of the CDR3 is TGCAGCGTTGAGGTAGAGCGGGAGTTCTATGAGCAGTTCTTC. It yields the protein CSVEVEREFYEQFF. The chain uses TRBV29-1 and TRBJ2-1; the match to TRBD2 covers 8 bases. This CDR3 contains 14 residues. Looked up from germline, CDR1 is SQVTM and CDR2 is ANQGSEA. Trimming took 3 bases from V and 8 from J; bases not matched to a gene: 9.

This clonotype was seen many times. The rearrangement joins TRBV20-1 to TRBJ2-5, with 11 bases matching TRBD2. Per germline, CDR1 DFQATT and CDR2 SNEGSKA (reference sequence). The CDR3 loop spans 14 amino acids. V lost 6 bases, J lost 5 bases, and 8 bases stayed unmatched. CDR3 nucleotide sequence: TGCAGTGCGGGAGCTAGCGGGAGGAGGGAGACCCAGTACTTC. It translates to CSAGASGRRETQYF.